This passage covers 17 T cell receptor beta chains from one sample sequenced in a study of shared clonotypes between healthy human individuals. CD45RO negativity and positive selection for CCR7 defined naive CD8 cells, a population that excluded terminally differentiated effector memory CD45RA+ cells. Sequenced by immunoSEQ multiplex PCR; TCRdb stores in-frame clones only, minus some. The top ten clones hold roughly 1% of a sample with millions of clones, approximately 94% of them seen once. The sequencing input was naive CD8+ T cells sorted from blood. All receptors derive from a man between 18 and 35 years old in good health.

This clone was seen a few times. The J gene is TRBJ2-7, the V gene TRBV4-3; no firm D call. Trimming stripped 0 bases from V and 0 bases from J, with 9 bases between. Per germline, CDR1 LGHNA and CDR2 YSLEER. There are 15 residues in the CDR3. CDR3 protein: CASSQDPESSYEQYF. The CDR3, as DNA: TGCGCCAGCAGCCAAGATCCGGAGAGCTCCTACGAGCAGTACTTC.

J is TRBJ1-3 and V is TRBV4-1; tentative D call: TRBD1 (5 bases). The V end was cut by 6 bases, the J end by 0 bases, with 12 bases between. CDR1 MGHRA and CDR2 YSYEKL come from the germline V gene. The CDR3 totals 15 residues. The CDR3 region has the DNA TGCGCCAGCAGTGATACAGGAGTCTCTGGAAACACCATATATTTT. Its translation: CASSDTGVSGNTIYF.

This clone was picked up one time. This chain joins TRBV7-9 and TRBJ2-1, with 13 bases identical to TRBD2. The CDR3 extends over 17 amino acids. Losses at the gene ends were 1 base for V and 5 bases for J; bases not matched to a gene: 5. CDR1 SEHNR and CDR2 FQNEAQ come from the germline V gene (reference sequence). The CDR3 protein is CASSLGGLAGSHNEQFF. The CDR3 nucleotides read TGTGCCAGCAGCTTAGGGGGACTAGCGGGATCCCACAATGAGCAGTTCTTC.

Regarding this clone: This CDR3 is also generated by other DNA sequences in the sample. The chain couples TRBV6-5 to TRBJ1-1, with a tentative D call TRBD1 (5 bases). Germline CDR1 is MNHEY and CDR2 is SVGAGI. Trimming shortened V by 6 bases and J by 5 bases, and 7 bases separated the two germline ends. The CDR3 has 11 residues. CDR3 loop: CASSWGTEAFF. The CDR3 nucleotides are TGTGCCAGCAGCTGGGGGACTGAAGCTTTCTTT.

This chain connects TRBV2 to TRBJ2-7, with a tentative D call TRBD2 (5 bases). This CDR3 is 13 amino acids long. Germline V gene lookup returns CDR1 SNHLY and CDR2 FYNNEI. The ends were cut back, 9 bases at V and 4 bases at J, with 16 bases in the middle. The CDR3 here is CASKPEGRYEQYF. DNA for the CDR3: TGTGCCAGTAAGCCCGAGGGCCGGTACGAGCAGTACTTC.

DNA of the CDR3: TGTGCCAGCAGTGAAGGACATGCAACCTGGGGCTCCTATAATTCACCCCTCCACTTT. Encoded protein: CASSEGHATWGSYNSPLHF. The chain joins TRBV6-1 to TRBJ1-6; no definite D call. Germline V lookup: CDR1 MNHNS, CDR2 SASEGT. The V gene lost 1 base and the J gene lost 0 bases, with 16 bases spanning the gap. This CDR3 region has 19 residues.

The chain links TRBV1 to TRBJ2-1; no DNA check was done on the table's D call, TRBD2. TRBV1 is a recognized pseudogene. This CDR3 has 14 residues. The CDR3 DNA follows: TGCACCAGCAGCCGGTGGAGCTCCTACAATGAGCAGTTCTTC. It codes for CTSSRWSSYNEQFF.

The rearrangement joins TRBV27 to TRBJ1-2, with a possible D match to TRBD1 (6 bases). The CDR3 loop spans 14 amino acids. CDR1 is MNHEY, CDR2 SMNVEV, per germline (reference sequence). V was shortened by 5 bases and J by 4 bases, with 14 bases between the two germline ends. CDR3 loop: CASSQLTGIYGYTF. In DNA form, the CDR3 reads TGTGCCAGCAGTCAACTTACAGGGATCTATGGCTACACCTTC.

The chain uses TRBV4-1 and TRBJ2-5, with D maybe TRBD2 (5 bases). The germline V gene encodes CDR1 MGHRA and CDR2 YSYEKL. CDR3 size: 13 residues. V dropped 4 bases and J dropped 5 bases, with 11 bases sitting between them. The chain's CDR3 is CASSPPAAETQYF. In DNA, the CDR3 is TGCGCCAGCAGCCCTCCAGCGGCGGAGACCCAGTACTTC.

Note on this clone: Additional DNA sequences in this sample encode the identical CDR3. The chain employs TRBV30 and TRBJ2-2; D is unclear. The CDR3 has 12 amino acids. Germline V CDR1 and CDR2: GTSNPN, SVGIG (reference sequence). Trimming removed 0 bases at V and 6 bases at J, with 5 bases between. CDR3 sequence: CAWSVGSGELFF. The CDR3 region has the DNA TGTGCCTGGAGTGTGGGTTCCGGGGAGCTGTTTTTT.

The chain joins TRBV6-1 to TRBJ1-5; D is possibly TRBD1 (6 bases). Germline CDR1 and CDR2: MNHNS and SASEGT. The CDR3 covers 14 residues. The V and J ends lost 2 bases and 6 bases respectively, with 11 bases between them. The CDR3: CASSEWGGPQPQHF. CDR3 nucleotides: TGTGCCAGCAGTGAATGGGGGGGCCCTCAGCCCCAGCATTTT.

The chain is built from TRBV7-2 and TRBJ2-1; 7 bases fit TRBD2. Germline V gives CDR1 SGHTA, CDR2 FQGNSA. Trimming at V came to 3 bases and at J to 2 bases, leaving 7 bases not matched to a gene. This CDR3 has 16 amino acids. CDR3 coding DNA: TGTGCCAGCAGCTTCTCGGGACTAAGCCCCTACAATGAGCAGTTCTTC. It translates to CASSFSGLSPYNEQFF.

In nucleotides, the CDR3 is TGTGCCAGCAGCTTAGATCGAGAGCAGTTCTTC. This translates into CASSLDREQFF. The chain recombines TRBV13 with TRBJ2-1; D unclear. V lost 1 base and J 10 bases, leaving 5 bases between the germline ends. The CDR3 has 11 residues. Per germline, CDR1 PRHDT and CDR2 FYEKMQ (reference sequence). Full variable domain (missing parts from reference TRBV13 and TRBJ2-1): AAGVIQSPRHLIKEKRETATLKCYPIPRHDTVYWYQQGPGQDPQFLISFYEKMQSDKGSIPDRFSAQQFSDYHSELNMSSLELGDSALYFCASSLDREQFFGPGTRLTVL.

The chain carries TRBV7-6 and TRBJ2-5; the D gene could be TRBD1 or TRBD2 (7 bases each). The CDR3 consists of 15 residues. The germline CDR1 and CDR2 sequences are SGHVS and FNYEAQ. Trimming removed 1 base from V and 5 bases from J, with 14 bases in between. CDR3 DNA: TGTGCCAGCAGCTTAGTGTCAGGGGGAGGGGAGACCCAGTACTTC. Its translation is CASSLVSGGGETQYF.

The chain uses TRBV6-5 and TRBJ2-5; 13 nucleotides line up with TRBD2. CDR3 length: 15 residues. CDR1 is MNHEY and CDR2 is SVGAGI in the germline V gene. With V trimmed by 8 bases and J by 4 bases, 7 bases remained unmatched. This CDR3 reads CASGLAGATGETQYF. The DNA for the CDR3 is TGTGCCAGCGGACTAGCGGGGGCCACGGGAGAGACCCAGTACTTC.

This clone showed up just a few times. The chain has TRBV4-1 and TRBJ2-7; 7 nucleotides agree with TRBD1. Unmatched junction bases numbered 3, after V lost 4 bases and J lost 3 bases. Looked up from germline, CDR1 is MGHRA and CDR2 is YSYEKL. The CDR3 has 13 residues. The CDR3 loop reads CASSPGQDYEQYF. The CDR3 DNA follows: TGCGCCAGCAGCCCCGGACAGGACTACGAGCAGTACTTC.

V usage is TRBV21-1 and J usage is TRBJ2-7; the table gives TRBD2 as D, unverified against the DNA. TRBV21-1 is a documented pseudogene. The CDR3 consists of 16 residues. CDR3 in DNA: TGTGCCAGCAGCAAGGGGCTAGCGGGGGACGACTACGAGCAGTACTTC. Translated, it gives CASSKGLAGDDYEQYF.